This T cell receptor (beta chain) was retrieved from a study of T cells in localized non-small cell lung cancer. Looked up from germline, CDR1 is SGHRS and CDR2 is YFSETQ. J gave up 3 bases and V 0 bases, and 2 bases lay outside the gene matches. The CDR3 runs to 15 residues. Study-wide points: Uninvolved adjacent lung, not tumor, had the highest T cell clonality. Tumor samples were not multi-region, leaving intratumor heterogeneity unexcluded. Adjacent lung exhibited a median of 57 among the 100 most abundant tumor clones.

Comments on this clone: Antigen specificity is unknown.

This table comes from immunoSEQ multiplex PCR, and its TCRdb copy is limited to in-frame clones, with some not included. The table shows 30,000 or so clones, with 88% occurring only once. This chain connects TRBV5-1 to TRBJ2-1; TRBD2 agrees at 8 bases. This specimen consisted of peripheral blood mononuclear cells, obtained before any cancer treatment. The sequence derives from a woman aged 35-70 years with stage III lung adenocarcinoma. The CDR3 is CASSLELADYNEQFF. Written as DNA, the CDR3 is TGCGCCAGCAGCTTGGAACTAGCGGACTACAATGAGCAGTTCTTC.